One sample yielded the 18 T cell receptor beta chains listed below, sequenced in a study of shared clonotypes between healthy human individuals. Produced via immunoSEQ multiplex PCR; TCRdb's table is partial and in-frame only. The sample shows a few hundred thousand clones, approximately 77% of them seen only once. The sample taken for sequencing was PBMCs. The receptors here all came from a woman between 35 and 50 years old in good health. Some clones in this sample may be carry-over from other donors' samples.

CDR3 in amino acids: CASTPPGQGANEQFF. Written as DNA, the CDR3 is TGTGCCAGCACCCCTCCGGGACAGGGGGCCAATGAGCAGTTCTTC. This chain uses TRBV2 with TRBJ2-1; 12 bases fit TRBD1. Germline CDR1 reads SNHLY; CDR2 reads FYNNEI. The CDR3 contains 15 residues. V trimming: 7 bases; J trimming: 6 bases; junction bases outside the gene matches: 7.

The chain uses TRBV18 and TRBJ1-1; D unresolved. The germline gives CDR1 KGHSH, CDR2 LQKENI. V was shortened by 2 bases and J by 2 bases, with 9 bases between the two germline ends. CDR3 length equals 14 residues. This CDR3 is CASSPINGNTEAFF. For the CDR3, the DNA is TGTGCCAGCTCACCAATAAATGGAAACACTGAAGCTTTCTTT.

On this clone itself: A read error is the likely source, as a far larger clone sits one nucleotide away. The chain carries TRBV30 and TRBJ2-7; TRBD1 matches 7 bases. This CDR3 comprises 15 residues. Germline V gene sequence: CDR1 GTSNPN, CDR2 SVGIG (reference sequence). CDR3 sequence: CTWSVQGLESYEQYF. CDR3 bases: TGTACCTGGAGTGTACAGGGGCTAGAATCCTACGAGCAGTACTTC.

V is TRBV15 and J is TRBJ2-7; 8 bases align to TRBD2. This CDR3 contains 13 residues. Unmatched junction bases numbered 4, after V lost 0 bases and J lost 9 bases. Germline CDR1 and CDR2: LNHNV and YYDKDF (reference sequence). CDR3 nucleotide sequence: TGTGCCACCAGCAGAGATCGGGAGGGATGGCAGTACTTC. Translated: CATSRDREGWQYF.

Details on this clone: Relative to the germline gene, one junction end is altered; a read error may explain this. The rearrangement joins TRBV6-1 to TRBJ2-3, with TRBD1 as a possible D gene (6 bases). The germline gives CDR1 MNHNS, CDR2 SASEGT. The CDR3 length is 14 residues. CDR3 bases: TGTGCAAGCACAGGGACGCGTAGCACAGATACGCAGTATTTT. Protein: CASTGTRSTDTQYF.

The chain is built from TRBV19 and TRBJ1-1; D unresolved. This CDR3 has 15 residues. CDR1 and CDR2 from the germline V gene are LNHDA and SQIVND (reference sequence). V gave up 7 bases and J gave up 0 bases, with 15 bases separating them. CDR3 loop: CASTSQPYMNTEAFF. The CDR3 DNA reads TGTGCCAGTACCTCACAGCCCTACATGAACACTGAAGCTTTCTTT.

There are a few counts of this clone. The genes are TRBV27 and TRBJ2-1; D ambiguous. The germline V gene encodes CDR1 MNHEY and CDR2 SMNVEV (reference sequence). The CDR3 is 12 residues long. V gave up 5 bases and J gave up 5 bases, with 7 bases separating them. DNA of the CDR3: TGTGCCAGCAGTCGGCCGAACAATGAGCAGTTCTTC. Its translation: CASSRPNNEQFF.

The genes are TRBV15 and TRBJ2-7, with a tentative D call TRBD1 (6 bases). The V gene lost 4 bases and the J gene lost 2 bases, with 12 bases spanning the gap. Per germline, CDR1 LNHNV and CDR2 YYDKDF (reference sequence). CDR3 length equals 14 residues. Here the CDR3 DNA reads TGTGCCACCAGCAACAGACAGGTTCCCTACGAGCAGTACTTC. This translates into CATSNRQVPYEQYF.

This clone was observed a single time. This chain connects TRBV10-3 to TRBJ2-7; 11 nucleotides agree with TRBD2. After removal of 4 bases from V and 4 bases from J, the junction contained 3 bases not matched to a gene. The CDR3 is 14 residues long. In germline, CDR1 is ENHRY, CDR2 SYGVKD. CDR3 nucleotides: TGTGCCATCAGTGGGCTAGCGGGAGGTTACGAGCAGTACTTC. Its protein product is CAISGLAGGYEQYF.

The rearrangement links TRBV30 to TRBJ2-1; 7 positions match TRBD1. With V trimmed by 6 bases and J by 5 bases, 10 bases remained unmatched. The CDR3 runs to 14 residues. Germline values: CDR1 GTSNPN, CDR2 SVGIG (reference sequence). CDR3 bases: TGTGCCTGTTCTTATCCGACAGGGAACAATGAGCAGTTCTTC. It specifies CACSYPTGNNEQFF.

Comment on this clone: A much larger clone differs from this one at a single base, so this may be a read error. Other DNA sequences in this sample translate to the same CDR3. This chain joins TRBV11-2 and TRBJ2-2; D not certain. The CDR3 length is 12 residues. V lost 3 bases and J lost 2, with 1 base in between. The germline gives CDR1 SGHAT, CDR2 FQNNGV. CDR3 loop: CASSFNTGELFF. CDR3 nucleotide sequence: TGTGCCAGCAGCTTTAACACCGGGGAGCTGTTTTTT.

A remark on this clone: Since a far larger clone is one base different, this is likely a read error. The identical CDR3 is also encoded by other nucleotide sequences in the sample. The chain links TRBV19 to TRBJ1-1; 8 positions agree with TRBD1. The CDR3 runs 13 residues. With V trimmed by 5 bases and J by 14 bases, 13 bases remained unmatched. Germline loops: CDR1 LNHDA, CDR2 SQIVND (reference sequence). In DNA, the CDR3 is TGTGCCAGTAGTCTCCAGGGGGCGAGTTTGACCTTCTTT. Translating gives CASSLQGASLTFF.

This clone has more than one count but fewer than ten. The chain employs TRBV12-5 and TRBJ2-1; D gene ambiguous. V lost 1 base and J 3 bases, leaving 1 base between the germline ends. CDR1 is LGHNT and CDR2 is FRNRAP in the germline V gene. The CDR3 spans 12 residues. This CDR3 is CASGLGYNEQFF. CDR3 nucleotide sequence: TGTGCTAGTGGTTTGGGCTACAATGAGCAGTTCTTC.

This clone was counted between two and nine times. The V call is TRBV18, the J call TRBJ1-5; the D gene is possibly TRBD1 (5 bases). V was trimmed by 3 bases and J by 3 bases, leaving 9 bases between them. Per the germline V gene, CDR1 is KGHSH and CDR2 is LQKENI. The CDR3 totals 14 residues. CDR3 sequence: CASSPTDNNQPQHF. CDR3 DNA: TGTGCCAGCTCACCGACAGATAACAATCAGCCCCAGCATTTT.

This rearrangement joins TRBV28 to TRBJ1-2; 8 nucleotides agree with TRBD1. CDR3 size: 13 residues. Germline V CDR1 and CDR2: MDHEN, SYDVKM. J gave up 8 bases and V 6 bases, and 8 bases lay outside the gene matches. The CDR3: CASSPRGLRGYTF. In nucleotides, the CDR3 is TGTGCCAGCAGCCCCAGGGGGCTGAGGGGCTACACCTTC.

The V call is TRBV6-1, the J call TRBJ1-1; D not certain. Germline CDR1 MNHNS, CDR2 SASEGT. This CDR3 has 14 amino acids. With 7 bases removed from V and 4 bases from J, the gap between germline ends came to 16 bases. CDR3 in amino acids: CASTKFGSRTEAFF. The CDR3 DNA follows: TGTGCCAGCACCAAGTTTGGGTCTCGCACTGAAGCTTTCTTT.

This clone was seen a single time. The rearrangement uses TRBV18 and TRBJ1-2, with D tentatively TRBD1 (5 bases). The CDR3 extends over 14 amino acids. V was clipped by 5 bases and J by 5 bases, with 15 bases between them. Germline CDR1 is KGHSH and CDR2 is LQKENI. The CDR3 DNA reads TGTGCCAGCTCAGCCCGGGACGGAGGTTATGGCTACACCTTC. It yields the protein CASSARDGGYGYTF.

The chain combines TRBV7-8 with TRBJ1-2, with a possible D match to TRBD1 (5 bases). With 3 bases removed from V and 4 bases from J, the gap between germline ends came to 12 bases. There are 14 residues in the CDR3. Per germline, CDR1 SGHVS and CDR2 FQNEAQ. CDR3 region: CASSLGRGSYGYTF. The CDR3 DNA reads TGTGCCAGCAGCTTGGGTAGGGGAAGCTATGGCTACACCTTC.